These 5 T cell receptor beta chains were sequenced from one sample in a study of radiotherapy plus CTLA-4 blockade in lung cancer (dated by TCRdb to 2016 to 2018). Library preparation employed the immunoSEQ multiplex PCR assay. TCRdb obtained this table from immuneACCESS and retained in-frame rearrangements with V and J assigned. These tables miss some clones; where compared with another copy, unresolved V genes account for less than half of the shortfall, and the remainder is unexplained. The sample table contains roughly 80,000 clones; only one count was recorded for roughly four fifths of them. The ten most abundant clones make up roughly a tenth of the sample. Specimen: peripheral blood, collected from a patient treated with radiotherapy plus ipilimumab. The receptors come from a human donor with non-small cell lung cancer whose response to radiotherapy plus ipilimumab could not be evaluated.

This clone was seen a few times. This sequence joins TRBV9 and TRBJ1-2, with D possibly being TRBD1 (5 bases). Germline CDR1 is SGDLS and CDR2 is YYNGEE. With 1 base removed from V and 4 bases from J, the gap between germline ends came to 8 bases. The CDR3 covers 13 residues. DNA of the CDR3: TGTGCCAGCAGCGTATCCGGGGGCTATGGCTACACCTTC. Protein: CASSVSGGYGYTF.

This chain joins TRBV4-1 and TRBJ2-5, with TRBD1 matching over 8 bases. The J call may be in error: the DNA end matches TRBJ2-7 better. Germline lookup yields CDR1 MGHRA and CDR2 YSYEKL. The CDR3 length is 19 residues. CDR3 coding DNA: TGCGCCAGCAGCCTTCCATCCGGAGGTCAGGGGGCGGCGGTTTACGAGCAGTACTTC. Protein sequence: CASSLPSGGQGAAVYEQYF.

The V call is TRBV5-1, the J call TRBJ2-3, with TRBD2 identical over 7 bases. The CDR3 length is 17 residues. V was clipped by 4 bases and J by 0 bases; unmatched bases: 11. Germline CDR1 reads SGHRS; CDR2 reads YFSETQ. The CDR3 loop is CASSRWGAGVSTDTQYF. The CDR3 DNA reads TGCGCCAGCAGCCGGTGGGGCGCGGGGGTGAGCACAGATACGCAGTATTTT.

The chain uses TRBV5-6 and TRBJ1-2; 7 positions match TRBD1. This CDR3 is 13 amino acids long. The V gene end was trimmed by 0 bases and the J gene end by 7 bases; junction bases not matched to a gene: 3. Germline V lookup: CDR1 SGHDT, CDR2 YYEEEE. CDR3 protein: CASSLGQGSGYTF. The CDR3 bases are TGTGCCAGCAGCTTGGGACAGGGTTCTGGCTACACCTTC.

The V gene is TRBV7-9, the J gene TRBJ2-7, with 7 bases matching TRBD1. Per germline, CDR1 SEHNR and CDR2 FQNEAQ (reference sequence). After removal of 3 bases from V and 0 bases from J, the junction contained 5 bases not matched to a gene. The CDR3 is 15 amino acids. This chain's CDR3 is CASSFVDRSSYEQYF. The CDR3 DNA follows: TGTGCCAGCAGCTTTGTGGACAGGAGCTCCTACGAGCAGTACTTC.